The 16 T cell receptor beta chains reported below all come from one sample, sequenced in a study of post-analysis software for immune sequencing data. The library was made from cDNA and included unique molecular identifiers. In TCRdb, the PCR reads were re-called with MiXCR into one record per CDR3 protein. The top ten clones hold approximately 4.3% of a sample with some 890,000 distinct CDR3 sequences, roughly half of them seen once. Their antigens remain unidentified. Study-wide results and limits: A few TRBV segments were significantly more frequent in patients than in controls. TRBV5-6, TRBV5-1 and TRBV20-1 were among these segments.

The sequenced sample consisted of blood. The receptors here all came from a girl aged 10-17 years with multiple sclerosis.

V gene TRBV5-1 combines with J gene TRBJ2-7, with TRBD1 matching over 11 bases. The V gene's germline CDR1 is SGHRS and CDR2 YFSETQ. CDR3 length: 16 amino acids. J gave up 5 bases and V 4 bases, and 11 bases lay outside the gene matches. DNA for the CDR3: TGCGCCAGCAGCAGGTACCGGGACAGGGGGAACAACGAGCAGTACTTC. It codes for CASSRYRDRGNNEQYF.

The rearrangement uses TRBV2 and TRBJ1-1; the match to TRBD1 covers 7 bases. The length of the CDR3 is 15 residues. The germline V gene has CDR1 SNHLY and CDR2 FYNNEI. Germline trimming cut 6 bases from V and 2 bases from J; bases unmatched to any gene: 9. The CDR3 region has the DNA TGTGCCAGCAGGCGAACCACAGGGGTTAACACTGAAGCTTTCTTT. It encodes CASRRTTGVNTEAFF.

CDR3 region: CASSDRGPSYGYTF. In nucleotides, the CDR3 is TGCGCCAGCAGCGACAGGGGTCCGTCTTATGGCTACACCTTC. This chain links TRBV10-2 with TRBJ1-2; 8 bases line up with TRBD1. Trimming removed 6 bases from V and 5 bases from J; junction bases left unmatched: 8. CDR3 length equals 14 residues. Germline V lookup: CDR1 WSHSY, CDR2 SAAADI.

The rearrangement uses TRBV28 and TRBJ2-1; 10 positions agree with TRBD2. The CDR3 loop spans 16 amino acids. The junction had 6 bases not matched to a gene; V was cut back by 1 base and J by 6 bases. Germline V CDR1 and CDR2: MDHEN, SYDVKM. CDR3 region: CASSLLAGGERNEQFF. In DNA, the CDR3 is TGTGCCAGCAGTTTATTAGCGGGAGGAGAACGCAATGAGCAGTTCTTC.

This clonotype was observed a few times. V is TRBV7-3 and J is TRBJ2-3; 7 bases match TRBD2. Germline V lookup: CDR1 SGHTA, CDR2 FQGTGA. The J segment lost 10 bases and the V segment lost 4 bases, leaving 17 bases of the junction unmatched. This CDR3 comprises 16 residues. CDR3 nucleotide sequence: TGTGCCAGCAGCTCACCCGGGAGCGGGATCCGAGTGGCGCAGTATTTT. Residues: CASSSPGSGIRVAQYF.

This clonotype appeared a few times. This chain uses TRBV7-9 with TRBJ2-7; TRBD2 is a possible D gene (5 bases). CDR1 is SEHNR, CDR2 FQNEAQ, per germline (reference sequence). The CDR3 covers 14 residues. V lost 1 base and J 4 bases, leaving 11 bases between the germline ends. In nucleotides, the CDR3 is TGTGCCAGCAGCTTAGAGGGCGGGTCTTACGAGCAGTACTTC. It specifies CASSLEGGSYEQYF.

The genes are TRBV10-3 and TRBJ2-4; TRBD1 might be the D (5 bases). The tail of the sequence fits TRBJ2-7 better, so the J call may be wrong. CDR1 and CDR2 (germline): ENHRY, SYGVKD. This CDR3 is 14 amino acids long. The DNA for the CDR3 is TGTGCCATCAGTGTTGGCGGCAGGGTCTACGAGCAGTACTTC. Protein product: CAISVGGRVYEQYF.

The V call is TRBV4-2, the J call TRBJ2-4; D gene ambiguous. This CDR3 has 16 residues. V gave up 1 base and J gave up 1 base, with 11 bases separating them. Germline V lookup: CDR1 LGHNA, CDR2 YNFKEQ. The CDR3 DNA reads as TGTGCCAGCAGCCAAGGGGAACAAGGGGCCAAAAACATTCAGTACTTC. It specifies CASSQGEQGAKNIQYF.

The chain links TRBV4-1 to TRBJ2-3, with a tentative D call TRBD2 (5 bases). Per germline, CDR1 MGHRA and CDR2 YSYEKL. V dropped 0 bases and J dropped 14 bases, with 21 bases sitting between them. CDR3 size: 15 residues. CDR3 loop: CASSQERVSRGLGYF. The CDR3 DNA sequence: TGCGCCAGCAGCCAAGAACGAGTATCTCGCGGGTTGGGGTATTTT.

The chain combines TRBV7-9 with TRBJ1-1; D remains unclear. V lost 1 base and J 1 base, leaving 7 bases between the germline ends. Germline CDR1 SEHNR, CDR2 FQNEAQ (reference sequence). This CDR3 contains 14 residues. The CDR3 sequence: CASSLDSTNTEAFF. In DNA, the CDR3 is TGTGCCAGCAGCTTAGATTCGACGAACACTGAAGCTTTCTTT.

The chain employs TRBV29-1 and TRBJ2-1, with D hard to call. Germline values: CDR1 SQVTM, CDR2 ANQGSEA. The CDR3 extends over 14 amino acids. V gave up 7 bases and J gave up 1 base, with 14 bases separating them. CDR3 DNA: TGCAGCGCGTTAGCCATCGGATCCTACAATGAGCAGTTCTTC. Its protein is CSALAIGSYNEQFF.

The chain carries TRBV5-1 and TRBJ2-7, with 9 bases that match TRBD1. Trimming at V came to 2 bases and at J to 6 bases, leaving 9 bases not matched to a gene. The CDR3 sequence is 15 residues long. CDR1 and CDR2 from the germline V gene are SGHRS and YFSETQ. This chain's CDR3 is CASSLDPDRGSEQYF. CDR3 sequence (DNA): TGCGCCAGCAGCTTAGATCCCGACAGGGGGTCCGAGCAGTACTTC.

The chain recombines TRBV9 with TRBJ2-3; D is perhaps TRBD2 (5 bases). V lost 2 bases, J lost 5 bases, and 18 bases lay in between. In germline, CDR1 is SGDLS, CDR2 YYNGEE. The CDR3 runs 16 residues. The CDR3: CASSVRGDPTGDTQYF. CDR3 nucleotides: TGTGCCAGCAGCGTCCGGGGTGACCCAACCGGAGATACGCAGTATTTT.

The rearrangement joins TRBV4-1 to TRBJ2-7, with 7 positions matching TRBD1. The CDR3 has 14 residues. Germline CDR1 reads MGHRA; CDR2 reads YSYEKL. Trimming cost V 1 base and J 5 bases; bases outside gene matches: 5. Written as DNA, the CDR3 is TGCGCCAGCAGCCAAGGGGCCAGGGGGAACGAGCAGTACTTC. Translated, it gives CASSQGARGNEQYF.

This rearrangement joins TRBV20-1 to TRBJ2-3, with D hard to call. The CDR3 is 12 residues long. Germline V gives CDR1 DFQATT, CDR2 SNEGSKA (reference sequence). Between the trimmed V and J ends, which lost 0 bases and 5 bases, there was a span of 6 bases. CDR3 bases: TGCAGTGCTAGAGATCGACTAGATACGCAGTATTTT. Translating it yields CSARDRLDTQYF.

This chain uses TRBV25-1 with TRBJ2-1; D possibly corresponds to TRBD1 (6 bases). The CDR3 runs to 14 residues. Germline CDR1 MGHDK, CDR2 SYGVNS. V was clipped by 3 bases and J by 7 bases, with 13 bases between them. The CDR3, as DNA: TGTGCCAGCAGTGACGACAGGTTGTGGAATGAGCAGTTCTTC. It translates to CASSDDRLWNEQFF.